These 28 T cell receptor beta chains share one sample of origin, sequenced in a study of cytomegalovirus exposure and HLA in healthy donors. Assay used: immunoSEQ multiplex PCR; TCRdb lists only in-frame clones, some missing. The sample lists about 160,000 clones, roughly 91% seen once, with roughly 4.2% in the top ten. The sample was PBMCs. The receptors come from a young man in good health and CMV-seropositive.

This rearrangement joins TRBV14 to TRBJ1-2; 8 nucleotides match TRBD1. With V trimmed by 4 bases and J by 10 bases, 11 bases remained unmatched. The length of the CDR3 is 14 residues. Germline CDR1 is SGHDN and CDR2 is FVKESK. CDR3 residues: CASSPGLPQGDYTF. For the CDR3, the DNA is TGTGCCAGCAGCCCGGGACTGCCACAGGGGGACTACACCTTC.

The chain recombines TRBV5-4 with TRBJ2-4; possibly TRBD1 for D (6 bases). Germline lookup yields CDR1 SGHNT and CDR2 YYREEE (reference sequence). V was shortened by 1 base and J by 3 bases, with 8 bases between the two germline ends. The CDR3 totals 14 residues. The CDR3 DNA is TGTGCCAGCAGCTTGAAGGGGGTCAAAAACATTCAGTACTTC. Translating gives CASSLKGVKNIQYF.

The CDR3 DNA sequence: TGCGCCAGCAGCTTGGCCGCCGGGGGGACTGGAAACACCATATATTTT. As protein: CASSLAAGGTGNTIYF. This chain joins TRBV5-1 and TRBJ1-3; possible D gene TRBD1, 5 bases. The CDR3 is 16 amino acids. Looked up from germline, CDR1 is SGHRS and CDR2 is YFSETQ. The germline V and J ends were trimmed by 0 bases and 2 bases, with 12 bases remaining between them.

This chain joins TRBV27 and TRBJ2-2; 12 bases align to TRBD1. This CDR3 has 19 residues. Germline trimming cut 6 bases from V and 3 bases from J; bases unmatched to any gene: 14. Germline values: CDR1 MNHEY, CDR2 SMNVEV (reference sequence). DNA of the CDR3: TGTGCCAGCAGCCCGGGACAGGGGGCGGGTTATTCTTACACCGGGGAGCTGTTTTTT. Its translation is CASSPGQGAGYSYTGELFF.

The chain joins TRBV30 to TRBJ1-1; no definite D call. The length of the CDR3 is 12 residues. With 0 bases removed from V and 11 bases from J, the gap between germline ends came to 13 bases. Germline CDR1 is GTSNPN and CDR2 is SVGIG (reference sequence). CDR3 region: CAWSVPYEKAFF. The CDR3 DNA is TGTGCCTGGAGTGTACCTTACGAGAAGGCTTTCTTT.

This clone was observed a handful of times. The rearrangement joins TRBV6-7 to TRBJ2-7; weak D call: TRBD1 (6 bases). TRBV6-7 is an ORF; its function is uncertain. V was cut by 2 bases and J by 5 bases, with 13 bases left in between. CDR3 size: 14 residues. The CDR3 sequence is CASSYRRGGDEQYF. The CDR3 region has the DNA TGTGCCAGCAGTTACCGCAGGGGTGGGGACGAGCAGTACTTC.

The chain combines TRBV7-2 with TRBJ2-3; 7 positions agree with TRBD2. The CDR3 totals 16 residues. The germline CDR1 and CDR2 sequences are SGHTA and FQGNSA. Unmatched junction bases numbered 8, after V lost 5 bases and J lost 0 bases. This chain's CDR3 is CASSDPSGPSTDTQYF. Here the CDR3 DNA reads TGTGCCAGCAGCGACCCTAGCGGACCAAGCACAGATACGCAGTATTTT.

The chain links TRBV6-6 to TRBJ2-3, with 12 bases aligning to TRBD2. Germline CDR1 reads MNHNY; CDR2 reads SVGAGI (reference sequence). The V segment lost 8 bases and the J segment 3 bases; nucleotides outside the gene matches: 0. The CDR3 is 13 residues long. CDR3: CASGLAGTDTQYF. DNA for the CDR3: TGTGCCAGCGGACTAGCGGGGACAGATACGCAGTATTTT.

The rearrangement uses TRBV28 and TRBJ2-3; D gene uncertain. CDR3 size: 14 residues. Per germline, CDR1 MDHEN and CDR2 SYDVKM. Trimming cost V 6 bases and J 7 bases, with 17 bases left between them. DNA for the CDR3: TGTGCCAGCAGCCGTCCCTCAGCGTCAAATACGCAGTATTTT. Its translation is CASSRPSASNTQYF.

The rearrangement links TRBV5-4 to TRBJ2-1; 7 nucleotides match TRBD2. V lost 3 bases, J lost 10 bases, and 13 bases stayed unmatched. This CDR3 comprises 15 residues. Germline values: CDR1 SGHNT, CDR2 YYREEE (reference sequence). CDR3 DNA sequence: TGTGCCAGCAGCTCAGACCCCGCGGGAGTTGGGGAGCAGTTCTTC. It specifies CASSSDPAGVGEQFF.

This clone appeared a single time. V is TRBV6-1 and J is TRBJ2-3; weak D call: TRBD2 (5 bases). The CDR3 contains 17 residues. Germline V lookup: CDR1 MNHNS, CDR2 SASEGT. V lost 3 bases and J lost 4, with 20 bases in between. The CDR3 sequence is CASSDGGSRPGADTQYF. CDR3 DNA sequence: TGTGCCAGCAGTGATGGTGGGAGCAGACCCGGTGCAGATACGCAGTATTTT.

The genes are TRBV25-1 and TRBJ1-4, with a weak D call TRBD1 (6 bases). The CDR3 covers 17 residues. The V gene's germline CDR1 is MGHDK and CDR2 SYGVNS. Deletions cut 6 bases from V and 5 bases from J, with 22 bases between. The CDR3: CASSGMGAFVGNEKLFF. CDR3 in DNA: TGTGCCAGCAGCGGAATGGGGGCTTTCGTCGGAAATGAAAAACTGTTTTTT.

The genes are TRBV2 and TRBJ1-1; D unclear. Trimming left V 2 bases short and J 8 bases short, with 12 bases between. Germline CDR1 and CDR2: SNHLY and FYNNEI. The CDR3 extends over 13 amino acids. CDR3 sequence (DNA): TGTGCCAGCAGTGAATTTTCGAGAGCCGAAGCTTTCTTT. Its translation: CASSEFSRAEAFF.

The chain employs TRBV5-1 and TRBJ1-5; no clear D. V lost 0 bases and J lost 0, with 7 bases in between. The CDR3 is 15 amino acids. Germline V gene lookup returns CDR1 SGHRS and CDR2 YFSETQ. The CDR3 here is CASSLVGDSNQPQHF. The CDR3 DNA reads TGCGCCAGCAGCTTGGTGGGCGATAGCAATCAGCCCCAGCATTTT. Complete variable domain (other parts from reference TRBV5-1 and TRBJ1-5): KAGVTQTPRYLIKTRGQQVTLSCSPISGHRSVSWYQQTPGQGLQFLFEYFSETQRNKGNFPGRFSGRQFSNSRSEMNVSTLELGDSALYLCASSLVGDSNQPQHFGDGTRLSIL.

V gene TRBV4-1 combines with J gene TRBJ2-4, with a tentative D call TRBD2 (5 bases). Trimming took 8 bases from V and 1 from J, leaving 15 bases between them. Germline loops: CDR1 MGHRA, CDR2 YSYEKL. This CDR3 is built from 15 residues. The CDR3 DNA sequence: TGCGCCAGCGGTCGGGATTTATCGGCCAAAAACATTCAGTACTTC. It is translated as CASGRDLSAKNIQYF.

The chain combines TRBV10-3 with TRBJ1-2; TRBD1 might be the D (5 bases). CDR3 length: 13 residues. Germline V gene sequence: CDR1 ENHRY, CDR2 SYGVKD. V lost 11 bases and J 2 bases, leaving 15 bases between the germline ends. CDR3 loop: CASGTGANYGYTF. The DNA of the CDR3 is TGTGCCTCAGGCACAGGCGCAAACTATGGCTACACCTTC.

V is TRBV28 and J is TRBJ1-4; 8 positions agree with TRBD1. The CDR3 has 14 residues. The germline V gene has CDR1 MDHEN and CDR2 SYDVKM. The junction had 6 bases not matched to a gene; V was cut back by 4 bases and J by 8 bases. The CDR3 region has the DNA TGTGCCAGCAGTTCAGGACAGGGATACGAAAAACTGTTTTTT. Translating gives CASSSGQGYEKLFF. The full variable domain, with the rest looked up from reference TRBV28 and TRBJ1-4, is DVKVTQSSRYLVKRTGEKVFLECVQDMDHENMFWYRQDPGLGLRLIYFSYDVKMKEKGDIPEGYSVSREKKERFSLILESASTNQTSMYLCASSSGQGYEKLFFGSGTQLSVL.

This chain connects TRBV27 to TRBJ1-3; TRBD1 aligns across 7 bases. The germline V gene has CDR1 MNHEY and CDR2 SMNVEV (reference sequence). The CDR3 contains 13 residues. V shed 5 bases, J shed 4 bases, and the junction held 2 bases outside the gene matches. The CDR3 protein is CASSPDRGNTIYF. The CDR3 DNA is TGTGCCAGCAGTCCGGACAGGGGAAACACCATATATTTT.

In DNA form, the CDR3 reads TGTGCCAGCAGCTCTAGGGCTTCGGGGGTAAGTGAGCAGTTCTTC. Translated: CASSSRASGVSEQFF. This chain connects TRBV7-9 to TRBJ2-1, with a weak D call TRBD2 (6 bases). V was clipped by 4 bases and J by 9 bases, with 19 bases between them. The CDR3 is 15 residues long. Looked up from germline, CDR1 is SEHNR and CDR2 is FQNEAQ (reference sequence).

The genes are TRBV11-3 and TRBJ2-7; TRBD1 is a possible D gene (5 bases). V was clipped by 3 bases and J by 0 bases, with 15 bases between them. Germline V gives CDR1 SGHNT, CDR2 YENEEA. This CDR3 is 16 amino acids long. The CDR3 DNA reads as TGTGCCAGCAGCTTCCGGACAATTCTAAGCTCCTACGAGCAGTACTTC. Translated, it gives CASSFRTILSSYEQYF.

This chain joins TRBV4-1 and TRBJ1-5; 8 bases map to TRBD1. Germline CDR1 reads MGHRA; CDR2 reads YSYEKL. The CDR3 is 17 amino acids. V shed 5 bases and J 7 bases; nucleotides not matched to a gene: 16. The CDR3 bases are TGCGCCAGCAGCGCCATATTCCAGGGGGCTTTGAGACAGCCCCAGCATTTT. It encodes CASSAIFQGALRQPQHF.

The rearrangement uses TRBV6-6 and TRBJ1-2; 7 bases match TRBD1. From germline, CDR1 is MNHNY and CDR2 SVGAGI (reference sequence). The CDR3 is 13 amino acids. The ends lost 2 bases at V and 4 bases at J; junction bases unmatched: 1. CDR3 DNA: TGTGCCAGCAGTTACCGGGACAGCTATGGCTACACCTTC. Its protein product is CASSYRDSYGYTF.

The chain employs TRBV5-6 and TRBJ1-5; D is unclear. V lost 2 bases to trimming and J lost 1 base, with 7 bases between them. Germline V CDR1 and CDR2: SGHDT, YYEEEE. This CDR3 has 14 amino acids. CDR3 DNA: TGTGCCAGCAGCTTTGGGGAGAGCAATCAGCCCCAGCATTTT. Translation: CASSFGESNQPQHF.

J is TRBJ2-1 and V is TRBV19; TRBD1 aligns across 7 bases. The CDR3 has 15 residues. The trim removed 7 bases at V and 3 bases at J, leaving 9 bases unmatched. Germline values: CDR1 LNHDA, CDR2 SQIVND (reference sequence). The CDR3, as DNA: TGTGCCAGTACCAGTACCGGGACAGACTACAATGAGCAGTTCTTC. It yields the protein CASTSTGTDYNEQFF.

The chain carries TRBV2 and TRBJ2-6; no reliable D call. CDR1 and CDR2 (germline): SNHLY, FYNNEI. Deletions cut 4 bases from V and 0 bases from J, with 7 bases between. The CDR3 runs 15 residues. This CDR3 is CASSGSSSGANVLTF. CDR3 nucleotide sequence: TGTGCCAGCAGTGGGAGCAGCTCTGGGGCCAACGTCCTGACTTTC.

The rearrangement uses TRBV19 and TRBJ2-7; 8 positions match TRBD1. The CDR3 contains 14 residues. The V and J ends lost 9 bases and 3 bases, in that order; junction bases with no gene match: 10. CDR1 and CDR2 (germline): LNHDA, SQIVND (reference sequence). CDR3 coding DNA: TGTGCCAGCCCGATACGGGGACAGGTCTACGAGCAGTACTTC. Its protein is CASPIRGQVYEQYF. The complete variable domain, with remaining parts taken from reference TRBV19 and TRBJ2-7, reads DGGITQSPKYLFRKEGQNVTLSCEQNLNHDAMYWYRQDPGQGLRLIYYSQIVNDFQKGDIAEGYSVSREKKESFPLTVTSAQKNPTAFYLCASPIRGQVYEQYFGPGTRLTVT.

The chain has TRBV4-1 and TRBJ1-2; tentatively, D is TRBD1 (6 bases). The germline V and J ends were trimmed by 1 base and 9 bases, with 18 bases remaining between them. Per the germline V gene, CDR1 is MGHRA and CDR2 is YSYEKL. The CDR3 length is 15 residues. Here the CDR3 DNA reads TGCGCCAGCAGCCAAGCTTACGGGACACCTGTTCGCTACACCTTC. Translation: CASSQAYGTPVRYTF.

The J gene is TRBJ2-5, the V gene TRBV28; tentatively, D is TRBD2 (5 bases). The germline gives CDR1 MDHEN, CDR2 SYDVKM. This CDR3 contains 13 residues. With 2 bases removed from V and 5 bases from J, the gap between germline ends came to 9 bases. CDR3 region: CASSLTGGETQYF. The CDR3 DNA reads TGTGCCAGCAGTTTAACTGGCGGGGAGACCCAGTACTTC.